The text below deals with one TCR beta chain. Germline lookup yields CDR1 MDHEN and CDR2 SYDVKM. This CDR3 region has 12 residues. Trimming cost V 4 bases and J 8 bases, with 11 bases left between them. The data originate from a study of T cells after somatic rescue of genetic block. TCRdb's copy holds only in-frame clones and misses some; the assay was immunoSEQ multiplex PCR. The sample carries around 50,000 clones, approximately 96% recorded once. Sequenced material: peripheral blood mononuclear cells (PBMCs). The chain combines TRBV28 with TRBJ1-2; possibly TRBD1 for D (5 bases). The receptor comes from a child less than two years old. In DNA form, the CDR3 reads TGTGCCAGCAGTTCCCCAGGGAAGGGCTACACCTTC. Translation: CASSSPGKGYTF.